Below are 30 T cell receptor beta chains sequenced from a single sample in a study of identical twins. TCRdb passed the 5' RACE reads through MiXCR, listing each CDR3 protein once. This sample has some 900,000 distinct CDR3 sequences; about 12% occur once, and the top ten carry around 1.6%. These same data were also listed under a study on yellow fever vaccine responses in identical twins.

What was sequenced was PBMCs. Source of these receptors: a woman aged 18 to 35 in good health.

In its sample, this clonotype was seen a few times. The chain joins TRBV11-2 to TRBJ2-1, with D tentatively TRBD2 (6 bases). Germline CDR1 and CDR2: SGHAT and FQNNGV. V lost 6 bases and J 6 bases, leaving 12 bases between the germline ends. The CDR3 has 13 amino acids. In DNA form, the CDR3 reads TGTGCCAGCAGACCCGGGGGAGGCAATGAGCAGTTCTTC. The encoded protein is CASRPGGGNEQFF.

V and J are TRBV4-1 and TRBJ1-2, with TRBD1 identical over 8 bases. The germline CDR1 and CDR2 sequences are MGHRA and YSYEKL. The length of the CDR3 is 15 residues. V lost 1 base, J lost 2 bases, and 3 bases stayed unmatched. CDR3 in amino acids: CASSQGDRSNYGYTF. The CDR3 coding sequence is TGCGCCAGCAGCCAAGGGGACAGGTCCAACTATGGCTACACCTTC.

V gene TRBV12-3 or TRBV12-4 combines with J gene TRBJ2-2; TRBD1 might be the D (6 bases). The CDR3 runs to 13 residues. V was cut by 10 bases and J by 4 bases, with 13 bases left in between. CDR3 bases: TGTGCCACCTCGGACAGCCCCACCGGGGAGCTGTTTTTT. Protein product: CATSDSPTGELFF.

This clonotype was counted a few times. V gene TRBV11-3 combines with J gene TRBJ2-2, with no clear D. Germline V gene lookup returns CDR1 SGHNT and CDR2 YENEEA. The V and J ends lost 6 bases and 6 bases respectively, with 14 bases between them. CDR3 size: 14 residues. CDR3 sequence: CASSSTPPPGELFF. CDR3 in DNA: TGTGCCAGCAGTTCTACACCGCCGCCCGGGGAGCTGTTTTTT.

There are a few counts of this clonotype. CDR3 DNA sequence: TGTGCCAGAGGGCGGGACAGCCCAAATCAGCCCCAGCATTTT. Residues: CARGRDSPNQPQHF. The V call is TRBV21-1, the J call TRBJ1-5; the table's D call TRBD1 went unverified against the DNA. TRBV21-1 is a known pseudogene. The CDR3 runs to 14 residues.

Many counts were recorded for this clonotype. The chain recombines TRBV20-1 with TRBJ1-1; 8 positions match TRBD1. In germline, CDR1 is DFQATT, CDR2 SNEGSKA (reference sequence). This CDR3 spans 14 amino acids. V dropped 0 bases and J dropped 6; count of bases not matched to a gene: 6. The CDR3 sequence is CSARDFTGGAEAFF. CDR3 bases: TGCAGTGCTAGAGACTTTACAGGGGGGGCTGAAGCTTTCTTT.

This clonotype has at least ten counts. V gene TRBV10-3 combines with J gene TRBJ1-5; weak D call: TRBD1 (5 bases). Per the germline V gene, CDR1 is ENHRY and CDR2 is SYGVKD. The CDR3 has 13 residues. Trimming pared 1 base from V and 11 bases from J, leaving 12 bases between. As DNA, the CDR3 is TGTGCCATCAGTGAGTTTCAGGGCCCGACCCAGCATTTT. It translates to CAISEFQGPTQHF.

The rearrangement uses TRBV2 and TRBJ2-7; no clear D. Trimming shortened V by 4 bases and J by 4 bases, and 23 bases separated the two germline ends. There are 17 residues in the CDR3. The germline V gene has CDR1 SNHLY and CDR2 FYNNEI. CDR3 sequence reads: CASSGPGSHGGVYEQYF. In nucleotides, the CDR3 is TGTGCCAGCAGTGGTCCGGGCAGCCATGGTGGGGTTTACGAGCAGTACTTC.

The rearrangement links TRBV20-1 to TRBJ2-5; 15 bases are shared with TRBD2. Germline loops: CDR1 DFQATT, CDR2 SNEGSKA (reference sequence). The V gene end was trimmed by 5 bases and the J gene end by 5 bases; junction bases not matched to a gene: 9. The CDR3 has 16 amino acids. The CDR3 spells CSAPGLAGGGGETQYF. The CDR3 bases are TGCAGTGCTCCGGGACTAGCGGGAGGCGGTGGGGAGACCCAGTACTTC.

The chain employs TRBV24-1 and TRBJ2-1; 16 nucleotides align to TRBD2. The CDR3 has 15 amino acids. J was trimmed by 9 bases and V by 7 bases; bases with no gene match: 5. Germline V CDR1 and CDR2: KGHDR, SFDVKD. The CDR3 protein is CATRTGTSGRGEQFF. As DNA, the CDR3 is TGTGCCACCAGGACCGGGACTAGCGGGAGGGGTGAGCAGTTCTTC.

Comment on this clonotype: This could be a read error, since a much larger clone is one nucleotide away. V and J are TRBV12-3 or TRBV12-4 and TRBJ2-1, with 13 bases that match TRBD2. V was clipped by 3 bases and J by 4 bases; unmatched bases: 3. This CDR3 has 16 residues. CDR3 loop: CASSLTSGRKYNEQFF. The CDR3 nucleotides read TGTGCCAGCAGTTTGACTAGCGGGAGGAAATACAATGAGCAGTTCTTC.

This clonotype was counted a few times. V and J are TRBV11-2 and TRBJ2-7, with 7 positions matching TRBD2. CDR1 is SGHAT and CDR2 is FQNNGV in the germline V gene. This CDR3 is built from 14 residues. The junction had 10 bases not matched to a gene; V was cut back by 6 bases and J by 5 bases. The CDR3 DNA reads as TGTGCCAGCAGACCCCCGGGGGGTAGAGACGAGCAGTACTTC. It yields the protein CASRPPGGRDEQYF.

This clonotype was observed at least ten times. The CDR3 bases are TGCGCCAGCAGAAAGACAGAGGCTAGCACAGATACGCAGTATTTT. Amino acid sequence: CASRKTEASTDTQYF. The rearrangement joins TRBV4-1 to TRBJ2-3, with D perhaps matching TRBD1 (5 bases). CDR3 length: 15 amino acids. Germline assignment: CDR1 MGHRA and CDR2 YSYEKL. The germline V and J ends were trimmed by 6 bases and 0 bases, with 13 bases remaining between them.

This clonotype was detected only a few times. The chain employs TRBV12-3 or TRBV12-4 and TRBJ2-1; TRBD2 matches at 10 bases. CDR3 length equals 17 residues. The V and J ends lost 5 bases and 8 bases, in that order; junction bases with no gene match: 15. DNA for the CDR3: TGTGCCAGCAGTCCAGGACTAGCGGTACTACGGAGCGATGAGCAGTTCTTC. It encodes CASSPGLAVLRSDEQFF.

This clonotype was seen only a few times. The V gene is TRBV18, the J gene TRBJ2-7; D call uncertain. V shed 3 bases and J shed 2 bases, with 11 bases lying between them. This CDR3 has 14 amino acids. CDR1 and CDR2 from the germline V gene are KGHSH and LQKENI. For the CDR3, the DNA is TGTGCCAGCTCACCGGTCAACAGTCCCTACGAGCAGTACTTC. Amino acid sequence: CASSPVNSPYEQYF.

The gene calls are TRBV29-1 and TRBJ2-5; D might be TRBD2 (5 bases). Trimming took 0 bases from V and 5 from J, leaving 10 bases between them. The CDR3 spans 13 residues. Per germline, CDR1 SQVTM and CDR2 ANQGSEA. Written as DNA, the CDR3 is TGCAGCGTTGAAGATACGGGGTGGGAGACCCAGTACTTC. Its protein is CSVEDTGWETQYF.

In its sample, this clonotype was seen a few times. This chain joins TRBV28 and TRBJ2-1, with 11 bases aligning to TRBD2. The ends lost 4 bases at V and 8 bases at J; junction bases unmatched: 10. CDR1 and CDR2 (germline): MDHEN, SYDVKM. CDR3 length: 16 amino acids. The CDR3 nucleotides are TGTGCCAGCAGTTCTCCTACTAGCGGGAGAATATATGAGCAGTTCTTC. Protein sequence: CASSSPTSGRIYEQFF.

This clonotype was counted between two and nine times. This chain uses TRBV3-1 with TRBJ2-1, with 9 bases that match TRBD2. The germline V gene has CDR1 LGHDT and CDR2 YNNKEL (reference sequence). The ends lost 4 bases at V and 0 bases at J; junction bases unmatched: 13. The CDR3 is made up of 19 amino acids. The CDR3 DNA sequence: TGTGCCAGCAGCCTGAGTGGAGCGGGAGGACCTTCCTCCTACAATGAGCAGTTCTTC. It is translated as CASSLSGAGGPSSYNEQFF.

The chain employs TRBV11-2 and TRBJ1-6; D remains unclear. Trimming removed 1 base at V and 2 bases at J, with 6 bases between. The germline V gene has CDR1 SGHAT and CDR2 FQNNGV. CDR3 size: 15 residues. CDR3 coding DNA: TGTGCCAGCAGCTTAGGGGCCCCCTATAATTCACCCCTCCACTTT. Encoded protein: CASSLGAPYNSPLHF.

This clonotype was observed a handful of times. This chain connects TRBV7-8 to TRBJ1-2; the D is unclear. The V end was cut by 3 bases, the J end by 4 bases, with 12 bases between. Germline assignment: CDR1 SGHVS and CDR2 FQNEAQ. This CDR3 comprises 14 residues. This chain's CDR3 is CASSLAPYGYGYTF. CDR3 coding DNA: TGTGCCAGCAGCTTGGCACCATACGGCTATGGCTACACCTTC.

This clonotype was seen ten or more times. This chain's CDR3 is CSARVAVSNTEAFF. CDR3 sequence (DNA): TGCAGTGCTAGAGTGGCCGTCTCGAACACTGAAGCTTTCTTT. This chain links TRBV20-1 with TRBJ1-1; D ambiguous. This CDR3 spans 14 amino acids. CDR1 and CDR2 from the germline V gene are DFQATT and SNEGSKA (reference sequence). V was pared by 1 base and J by 1 base, with 10 bases between.

The rearrangement joins TRBV25-1 to TRBJ2-7; 9 bases fit TRBD1. J was trimmed by 5 bases and V by 4 bases; bases with no gene match: 9. CDR3 length: 15 amino acids. The V gene's germline CDR1 is MGHDK and CDR2 SYGVNS. This chain's CDR3 is CASSVWGQGRDEQYF. As DNA, the CDR3 is TGTGCCAGCAGTGTGTGGGGACAGGGAAGGGACGAGCAGTACTTC.

The chain has TRBV18 and TRBJ2-1, with unresolved D. CDR1 and CDR2 from the germline V gene are KGHSH and LQKENI. Trimming cost V 6 bases and J 5 bases, with 14 bases left between them. The CDR3 sequence is 14 residues long. The CDR3 DNA reads as TGTGCCAGCTCGCGGCCGAGTCACAACAATGAGCAGTTCTTC. As protein: CASSRPSHNNEQFF.

This clonotype was found once. The chain joins TRBV27 to TRBJ2-1; 8 bases map to TRBD2. Per germline, CDR1 MNHEY and CDR2 SMNVEV (reference sequence). The ends lost 5 bases at V and 4 bases at J; junction bases unmatched: 16. This CDR3 has 18 residues. This CDR3 reads CASSITNPGGRGYNEQFF. The CDR3 bases are TGTGCCAGCAGTATTACAAATCCGGGGGGGCGAGGATACAATGAGCAGTTCTTC.

V gene TRBV3-1 combines with J gene TRBJ1-6; 9 nucleotides align to TRBD1. J lost 5 bases, V lost 1 base, and 0 bases had no gene match. The CDR3 has 15 amino acids. Germline V gene sequence: CDR1 LGHDT, CDR2 YNNKEL (reference sequence). As DNA, the CDR3 is TGTGCCAGCAGCCAAGGGGACAGGGATAATTCACCCCTCCACTTT. It translates to CASSQGDRDNSPLHF.

This chain links TRBV20-1 with TRBJ1-2, with 8 nucleotides matching TRBD1. The CDR3 is 13 amino acids. Germline CDR1 is DFQATT and CDR2 is SNEGSKA (reference sequence). The V and J ends lost 3 bases and 8 bases, in that order; junction bases with no gene match: 8. CDR3 residues: CSARSRQGKGYTF. The DNA for the CDR3 is TGCAGTGCTAGGTCCCGACAGGGGAAGGGCTACACCTTC.

CDR3 protein: CASSPSLAGVQETQYF. The CDR3 nucleotides are TGTGCCAGCAGCCCGAGTCTAGCGGGAGTGCAAGAGACCCAGTACTTC. The V call is TRBV13, the J call TRBJ2-5, with TRBD2 matching 10 bases. V was pared by 5 bases and J by 2 bases, with 8 bases of the junction left unmatched. The CDR3 is 16 amino acids. CDR1 is PRHDT, CDR2 FYEKMQ, per germline (reference sequence).

The chain has TRBV5-1 and TRBJ2-2, with D maybe TRBD1 (5 bases). Trimming pared 1 base from V and 3 bases from J, leaving 13 bases between. The CDR3 runs to 16 residues. Per germline, CDR1 SGHRS and CDR2 YFSETQ. The CDR3 nucleotides are TGCGCCAGCAGCTTGAAGGGGCCAAAGGACACCGGGGAGCTGTTTTTT. Amino acid sequence: CASSLKGPKDTGELFF.

This clonotype turned up a few times. The chain combines TRBV7-8 with TRBJ2-7, with D tentatively TRBD1 or TRBD2 (5 bases each). Per germline, CDR1 SGHVS and CDR2 FQNEAQ. This CDR3 is built from 17 residues. The V gene lost 1 base and the J gene lost 0 bases, with 16 bases spanning the gap. The chain's CDR3 is CASSLGLRGPSSYEQYV. DNA of the CDR3: TGTGCCAGCAGCTTAGGGCTCCGGGGCCCCAGCTCCTACGAGCAGTACGTC.

This clonotype was counted between two and nine times. This chain links TRBV4-1 with TRBJ2-3; 10 bases are a match to TRBD2. The CDR3 is 17 amino acids. CDR1 is MGHRA and CDR2 is YSYEKL in the germline V gene. With 3 bases clipped from V and 0 bases from J, the junction kept 6 bases outside the gene matches. In DNA form, the CDR3 reads TGCGCCAGCAGCCACTCGCCGACTAGCGGGAGCACAGATACGCAGTATTTT. Protein sequence: CASSHSPTSGSTDTQYF.